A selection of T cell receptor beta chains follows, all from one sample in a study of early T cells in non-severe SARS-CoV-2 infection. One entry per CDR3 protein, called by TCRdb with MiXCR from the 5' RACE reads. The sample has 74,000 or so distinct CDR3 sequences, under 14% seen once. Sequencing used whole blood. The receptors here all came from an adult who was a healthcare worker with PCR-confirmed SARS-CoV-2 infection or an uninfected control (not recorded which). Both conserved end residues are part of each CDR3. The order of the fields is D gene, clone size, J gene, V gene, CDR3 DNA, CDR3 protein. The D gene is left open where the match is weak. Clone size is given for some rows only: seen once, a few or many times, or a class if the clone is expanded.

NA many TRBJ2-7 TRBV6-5 TGTGCCAGCAGTTACTCTATGTCGGGGCTGTACGAGCAGTACTTC CASSYSMSGLYEQYF
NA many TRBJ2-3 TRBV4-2 TGTGCCACCTCGCCAAAAGATAGCCGAGGAGATACGCAGTATTTT CATSPKDSRGDTQYF
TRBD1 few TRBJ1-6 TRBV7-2 TGTGCCAGCAGCTTAGAAGGACAGGGAAGATCACCCCTCCACTTT CASSLEGQGRSPLHF
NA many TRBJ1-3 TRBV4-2 TGTGCCAGCAGCCAAGTAGGGTCGAACACCATATATTTT CASSQVGSNTIYF
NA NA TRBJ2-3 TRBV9 TGTGCCAGCAGCGTAGGTCGCACAGATACGCAGTATTTT CASSVGRTDTQYF
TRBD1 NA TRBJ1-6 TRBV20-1 TGCAGTGCTAGATCCGGGACAGGGTTTTACTCACCCCTCCACTTT CSARSGTGFYSPLHF
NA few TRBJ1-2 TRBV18 TGTGCCAGCTCACCAAATGAGGGGGAAGGCTACACCTTC CASSPNEGEGYTF
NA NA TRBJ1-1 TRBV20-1 TGCAGTGCTAGTTCGGGACTTCTTGGGACTGAAGCTTTCTTT CSASSGLLGTEAFF
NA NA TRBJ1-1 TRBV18 TGTGCCAGCTCACCTACAACAGGGCGGTCTGGGACTGAAGCTTTCTTT CASSPTTGRSGTEAFF
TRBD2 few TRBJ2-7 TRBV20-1 TGCAGTGCCCTTTCTCGGGAGGGAGCCAACGAGCAGTACTTC CSALSREGANEQYF
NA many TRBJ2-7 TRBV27 TGTGCCAGCAGTACGACCGGGACCCTTTACGAGCAGTACTTC CASSTTGTLYEQYF
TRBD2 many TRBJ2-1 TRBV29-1 TGCAGCGTGAGACTAGCAAACAACTACAATGAGCAGTTCTTC CSVRLANNYNEQFF
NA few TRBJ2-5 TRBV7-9 TGTGCCAGCAGCCCAGGGGGGGAAGAGACCCAGTACTTC CASSPGGEETQYF
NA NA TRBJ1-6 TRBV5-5 TGTGCCAGCAGCTTGTCGGATAATTCACCCCTCCACTTT CASSLSDNSPLHF
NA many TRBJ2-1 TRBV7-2 TGTGCCAGCAGCCCTTACCAGACTAATGAGCAGTTCTTC CASSPYQTNEQFF
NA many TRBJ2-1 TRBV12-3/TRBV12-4 TGTGCCAGCAGTTTCCCAGACAATGAGCAGTTCTTC CASSFPDNEQFF
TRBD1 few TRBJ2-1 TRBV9 TGTGCCAGCAGCACCCGGGACAGGGGGCGCGGGCAGTTCTTC CASSTRDRGRGQFF
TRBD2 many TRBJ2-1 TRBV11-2 TGTGCCAGCAGCCCGGGGACTAGCGGGAGGATCAGCTCCTACAATGAGCAGTTCTTC CASSPGTSGRISSYNEQFF
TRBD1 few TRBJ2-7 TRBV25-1 TGTGCCAGCAGTAAGGACAGGGGGCTTAGCTACGAGCAGTACTTC CASSKDRGLSYEQYF
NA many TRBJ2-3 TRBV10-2 TGCGCCAGCAAACCTAGGTTCAGCACAGATACGCAGTATTTT CASKPRFSTDTQYF
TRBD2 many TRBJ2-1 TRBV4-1 TGCGCCAGCAGCCAAGATAGGGGACTAGCGGCGAAGAACCCCGCGTCATTTGTGCAGTTCTTC CASSQDRGLAAKNPASFVQFF
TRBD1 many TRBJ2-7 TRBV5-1 TGCGCCAGCAGCTCTGGACAGGGCGACTTCTACGAGCAGTACTTC CASSSGQGDFYEQYF
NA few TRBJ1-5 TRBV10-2 TGCGCCAGCAGTGAGTCGATGCCAGGGGTAGGTCAGCCCCAGCATTTT CASSESMPGVGQPQHF
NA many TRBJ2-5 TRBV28 TGTGCCAGCACAAAGACGGTAGAGACCCAGTACTTC CASTKTVETQYF
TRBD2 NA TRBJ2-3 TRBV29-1 TGCAGCGTTGAAGACTGGGGGCCGTCCAGCGGGGGAGACACAGATACGCAGTATTTT CSVEDWGPSSGGDTDTQYF
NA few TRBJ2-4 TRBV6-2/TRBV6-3 TGTGCCAGCAGTTACTCCGGGGGCCTGGCCAAAAACATTCAGTACTTC CASSYSGGLAKNIQYF
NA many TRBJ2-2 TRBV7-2 TGTGCCAGCAGCTTTCAGGCCTGGTTTGGTGCCGGGGAGCTGTTTTTT CASSFQAWFGAGELFF
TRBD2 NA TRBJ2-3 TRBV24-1 TGTGCCACCAGTGATCGAGCGGGGGGCCTCACAGATACGCAGTATTTT CATSDRAGGLTDTQYF
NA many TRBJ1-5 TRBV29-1 TGCAGCGTGGGCGGACAGACCAATCAGCCCCAGCATTTT CSVGGQTNQPQHF
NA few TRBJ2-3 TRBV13 TGTGCCAGCAGCTTATCCCCAATTACGAGCACAGATACGCAGTATTTT CASSLSPITSTDTQYF
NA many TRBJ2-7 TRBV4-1 TGCGCCAGCAGCCAAGAAGACCCCGAGCCTGGCGAGCAGTACTTC CASSQEDPEPGEQYF
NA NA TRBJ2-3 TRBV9 TGTGCCAGCAGCGTGGGGGTCTCTAGCACAGATACGCAGTATTTT CASSVGVSSTDTQYF
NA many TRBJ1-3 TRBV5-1 TGCGCCAGCAGACGAGCAGGGAACGCCGGAAACACCATATATTTT CASRRAGNAGNTIYF